These 19 T cell receptor beta chains were sequenced from one sample in a study of T-cell memory formation after mild COVID-19. TCRdb reanalysed the 5' RACE reads using MiXCR and keeps one entry per CDR3 protein. The sample carries roughly 300,000 distinct CDR3 sequences, around 15% recorded once. The sample consisted of PBMCs or a T cell subset sorted from them (not recorded which). Every receptor here comes from a man younger than 35 who had mild COVID-19 (a few samples of this study predate the infection). Cell type and time point are not known.

The CDR3 region has the DNA TGCAGTGCTGTACCTCAGGAGTACCTCTACAATGAGCAGTTCTTC. Translating gives CSAVPQEYLYNEQFF. The chain uses TRBV20-1 and TRBJ2-1; the D is unclear. CDR1 DFQATT and CDR2 SNEGSKA come from the germline V gene (reference sequence). Trimming stripped 5 bases from V and 3 bases from J, with 17 bases between. The CDR3 covers 15 residues.

V gene TRBV7-6 combines with J gene TRBJ1-2; D call uncertain. The CDR3 loop spans 14 amino acids. Germline CDR1 SGHVS, CDR2 FNYEAQ. The V gene lost 1 base and the J gene lost 8 bases, with 14 bases spanning the gap. CDR3 in DNA: TGTGCCAGCAGCTTAGTTTTCGGGGATGAAGGCTACACCTTC. Its protein is CASSLVFGDEGYTF.

The chain has TRBV12-3 or TRBV12-4 and TRBJ2-3; 7 nucleotides align to TRBD1. The CDR3 has 15 amino acids. After removal of 2 bases from V and 5 bases from J, the junction contained 7 bases not matched to a gene. CDR3 nucleotide sequence: TGTGCCAGCAGTTTATTTTGGACAGGTCGAGATACGCAGTATTTT. Translation: CASSLFWTGRDTQYF.

This clonotype was seen only once. The chain employs TRBV7-2 and TRBJ1-4, with D unclear. The germline V gene has CDR1 SGHTA and CDR2 FQGNSA. CDR3 size: 13 residues. V was clipped by 4 bases and J by 4 bases, with 7 bases between them. CDR3 residues: CASSWNLNEKLFF. CDR3 coding DNA: TGTGCCAGCAGCTGGAACCTTAATGAAAAACTGTTTTTT.

This clonotype was detected only a few times. J is TRBJ1-2 and V is TRBV7-9; D is unresolved. The V and J ends lost 1 base and 4 bases respectively, with 10 bases between them. The CDR3 runs to 14 residues. The germline gives CDR1 SEHNR, CDR2 FQNEAQ (reference sequence). The CDR3 spells CASSLVRDRYGYTF. The DNA of the CDR3 is TGTGCCAGCAGCTTAGTGAGGGATCGCTATGGCTACACCTTC.

The chain joins TRBV4-2 to TRBJ2-7; D gene uncertain. V was trimmed by 1 base and J by 6 bases, leaving 13 bases between them. This CDR3 has 14 amino acids. Germline V gene lookup returns CDR1 LGHNA and CDR2 YNFKEQ. CDR3 in amino acids: CASSQGYPGAEQYV. CDR3 DNA: TGTGCCAGCAGCCAAGGATACCCAGGCGCCGAGCAGTACGTC.

At least ten counts were recorded for this clonotype. Here the CDR3 reads CATSRGNRGEAFF. CDR3 nucleotides: TGTGCCACCAGCAGAGGGAACAGGGGTGAAGCTTTCTTT. This sequence joins TRBV15 and TRBJ1-1; 7 bases are a match to TRBD1. This CDR3 has 13 residues. V was pared by 1 base and J by 7 bases, with 3 bases of the junction left unmatched. From germline, CDR1 is LNHNV and CDR2 YYDKDF (reference sequence). The full variable domain, rest sourced from reference TRBV15 and TRBJ1-1, is DAMVIQNPRYQVTQFGKPVTLSCSQTLNHNVMYWYQQKSSQAPKLLFHYYDKDFNNEADTPDNFQSRRPNTSFCFLDIRSPGLGDTAMYLCATSRGNRGEAFFGQGTRLTVV.

The chain couples TRBV27 to TRBJ1-2, with 10 bases aligning to TRBD1. Germline CDR1 MNHEY, CDR2 SMNVEV (reference sequence). CDR3 length equals 17 residues. Trimming cost V 7 bases and J 4 bases; bases outside gene matches: 15. CDR3 sequence (DNA): TGTGCCAGCACCCCGAGGGGACAGGGGCCCTTCCTCTATGGCTACACCTTC. Translating it yields CASTPRGQGPFLYGYTF.

The rearrangement uses TRBV20-1 and TRBJ1-2; 11 nucleotides match TRBD1. This CDR3 has 16 amino acids. Per germline, CDR1 DFQATT and CDR2 SNEGSKA (reference sequence). V was pared by 0 bases and J by 1 base, with 4 bases of the junction left unmatched. The CDR3 DNA reads TGCAGTGCTAGAGATCGGACAGGGGGCGATAACTATGGCTACACCTTC. Translating gives CSARDRTGGDNYGYTF.

V is TRBV20-1 and J is TRBJ1-2; possible D gene TRBD1, 5 bases. The CDR3 consists of 14 residues. The germline V gene has CDR1 DFQATT and CDR2 SNEGSKA (reference sequence). V was trimmed by 0 bases and J by 5 bases, leaving 13 bases between them. CDR3 in amino acids: CSARDRWRGYGYTF. The CDR3 nucleotides are TGCAGTGCTAGAGATCGATGGAGGGGTTATGGCTACACCTTC.

V gene TRBV7-2 combines with J gene TRBJ2-3; 11 bases align to TRBD1. With V trimmed by 5 bases and J by 5 bases, 9 bases remained unmatched. This CDR3 is 16 amino acids long. The germline V gene has CDR1 SGHTA and CDR2 FQGNSA. DNA for the CDR3: TGTGCCAGCAGCCGGCGGCGGACAGGGGGCGTAGATACGCAGTATTTT. It yields the protein CASSRRRTGGVDTQYF.

The chain is built from TRBV15 and TRBJ2-1, with unresolved D. V gave up 2 bases and J gave up 6 bases, with 5 bases separating them. The CDR3 extends over 12 amino acids. Germline loops: CDR1 LNHNV, CDR2 YYDKDF (reference sequence). The CDR3 nucleotides are TGTGCCACCAGCAGACCGTTCAATGAGCAGTTCTTC. Its protein product is CATSRPFNEQFF.

V is TRBV5-1 and J is TRBJ1-2; D is perhaps TRBD1 (5 bases). CDR1 is SGHRS and CDR2 is YFSETQ in the germline V gene. Trimming left V 6 bases short and J 5 bases short, with 14 bases between. This CDR3 contains 13 residues. This chain's CDR3 is CASTDSMTYGYTF. CDR3 DNA: TGCGCCAGCACAGACAGTATGACTTATGGCTACACCTTC.

The rearrangement joins TRBV5-1 to TRBJ2-2; D is unresolved. Per the germline V gene, CDR1 is SGHRS and CDR2 is YFSETQ. CDR3 size: 16 residues. Trimming left V 2 bases short and J 2 bases short, with 13 bases between. The CDR3 spells CASSLFRTANTGELFF. In DNA form, the CDR3 reads TGCGCCAGCAGCTTATTTCGCACGGCTAACACCGGGGAGCTGTTTTTT.

The CDR3 region has the DNA TGTGCCAGCAGTGCGACAGGGTACCAAGAGACCCAGTACTTC. Protein sequence: CASSATGYQETQYF. The chain employs TRBV6-1 and TRBJ2-5; 7 nucleotides line up with TRBD1. Per the germline V gene, CDR1 is MNHNS and CDR2 is SASEGT. The CDR3 has 14 amino acids. The J segment lost 0 bases and the V segment lost 4 bases, leaving 2 bases of the junction unmatched.

This clonotype was observed a handful of times. The chain has TRBV25-1 and TRBJ2-1, with unresolved D. V lost 2 bases and J lost 7, with 12 bases in between. CDR3 length: 14 residues. CDR1 is MGHDK and CDR2 is SYGVNS in the germline V gene. CDR3 nucleotide sequence: TGTGCCAGCAGTGAAGGGTTAGGGCGGAATGAGCAGTTCTTC. Its translation: CASSEGLGRNEQFF.

The J gene is TRBJ2-4, the V gene TRBV20-1; D call uncertain. Deletions cut 0 bases from V and 8 bases from J, with 11 bases between. CDR3 length: 13 residues. Germline V gene data show CDR1 as DFQATT and CDR2 as SNEGSKA (reference sequence). In DNA form, the CDR3 reads TGCAGTGCTAGAGATGAACCCCTGGACATTCAGTACTTC. The encoded protein is CSARDEPLDIQYF.

V and J are TRBV4-1 and TRBJ1-2; D might be TRBD1 (6 bases). Trimming removed 3 bases at V and 4 bases at J, with 12 bases between. The CDR3 sequence is 14 residues long. Germline loops: CDR1 MGHRA, CDR2 YSYEKL. CDR3 coding DNA: TGCGCCAGCAGCCAGCAGGGGTTCGGCTATGGCTACACCTTC. Amino acid sequence: CASSQQGFGYGYTF.

In this sample, this clonotype turned up a few times. V and J are TRBV7-2 and TRBJ2-1; 12 positions agree with TRBD2. V lost 1 base to trimming and J lost 14 bases; unmatched junction nucleotides: 6. Looked up from germline, CDR1 is SGHTA and CDR2 is FQGNSA. CDR3 length: 14 amino acids. The CDR3 DNA reads as TGTGCCAGCAGCTTAGAACTAGCGGGGGGCGGTAAGTTCTTC. Protein sequence: CASSLELAGGGKFF. The complete variable domain, with remaining parts taken from reference TRBV7-2 and TRBJ2-1, reads GAGVSQSPSNKVTEKGKDVELRCDPISGHTALYWYRQSLGQGLEFLIYFQGNSAPDKSGLPSDRFSAERTGGSVSTLTIQRTQQEDSAVYLCASSLELAGGGKFFGPGTRLTVL.